This T cell receptor (beta chain) was sequenced for a study of T cells in Graves' hyperthyroidism and ophthalmopathy. Study-wide background: The blood sample was taken at first diagnosis, before treatment began. General study findings and limits: Researchers found most expanded thyroid clonotypes above 0.001 in blood as well.

V shed 5 bases and J 0 bases; nucleotides not matched to a gene: 11. The CDR3 length is 19 residues. The germline V gene has CDR1 MDHEN and CDR2 SYDVKM. It was RNA transcripts that yielded the amplified TCR beta CDR3 regions. With the HTBI primer set, the TCR CDR3 went through a first round of RT-PCR. MiXCR, run by TCRdb on the multiplex PCR reads, gives a single entry per CDR3 protein. The sample has a few hundred thousand distinct CDR3 sequences; approximately 15% are singletons. A note on this clonotype: The antigen is unknown.

This sequence joins TRBV28 and TRBJ1-5, with 12 bases matching TRBD1. This TCR was sampled from a young woman with Graves' hyperthyroidism. Sequenced material: blood. The CDR3: CASSPSGTGGLYSNQPQHF. The CDR3, as DNA: TGTGCCAGCAGTCCTTCCGGGACAGGGGGCCTTTATAGCAATCAGCCCCAGCATTTT.